This entry describes one TCR beta chain. What it recognizes is unknown. Trimming left V 3 bases short and J 6 bases short, with 7 bases between. CDR1 and CDR2 from the germline V gene are SGHNT and YENEEA. CDR3 size: 12 residues. Time point given: week 5, during vaccination. Vaccinated patients received 300 ug of mutant IDH1 20-mer peptide per dose, with topical imiquimod. Tumors from donors were new WHO grade 3 or 4 IDH1-mutant astrocytomas with ATRX loss. The protocol was immunoSEQ multiplex PCR, while the TCRdb copy is restricted to in-frame clones and leaves out a portion. Counted here are roughly 30,000 clones, approximately 83% occurring once; the ten biggest clones make up 24%. The source of the sample is a study of a mutant IDH1 vaccine in newly diagnosed glioma. Whole-study context: Patients, over weeks 1, 3, 5, 7, 11, 15, 19 and 23, received a total of eight vaccinations. Averaging approximately 40 years of age, treated patients were 62.5% male and 37.5% female. Patients got radiotherapy, temozolomide, or both beforehand, and most got both.

This TCR was sampled from a man aged 25 to 45 with glioma. The V and J genes are TRBV11-3 and TRBJ2-3, with D perhaps TRBD1 or TRBD2 (5 bases each). This sample comprised PBMCs, obtained from a glioma patient whose treatment included an IDH1 peptide vaccine. The chain's CDR3 is CASSFGADTQYF. CDR3 bases: TGTGCCAGCAGCTTCGGGGCGGATACGCAGTATTTT. The whole variable domain, remainder taken from reference TRBV11-3 and TRBJ2-3, is EAGVVQSPRYKIIEKKQPVAFWCNPISGHNTLYWYLQNLGQGPELLIRYENEEAVDDSQLPKDRFSAERLKGVDSTLKIQPAELGDSAVYLCASSFGADTQYFGPGTRLTVL.